Here is one T cell receptor beta chain with its context. Its antigen is currently unknown. The whole isolated RNA underwent reverse transcription, so sequencing captured expressed TCRB transcripts. There were millions of reads on average in the naive, central memory and regulatory T cell samples. Assay: immunoSEQ multiplex PCR; the TCRdb copy retains only in-frame clones and omits some. The data hold over 300,000 clones, with 8% observed a single time. Germline V lookup: CDR1 SEHNR, CDR2 FQNEAQ (reference sequence). The CDR3 has 15 residues. V shed 5 bases and J shed 6 bases, with 18 bases lying between them. The data were obtained in a study of beta chain features in type 1 diabetes. The study, taken as a whole, reports: Across patients, naive, central memory and Treg TCRB repertoires exhibited apparently greater similarity than was observed across healthy donors.

The sample consisted of central memory CD4+ T cells from blood. This chain uses TRBV7-9 with TRBJ2-3; the D is unclear. The origin of this receptor is a woman younger than 30 in good health. The CDR3 nucleotides are TGTGCCAGCAGCCGAACGCCAGGCGCTTCTGATACGCAGTATTTT. Translation gives CASSRTPGASDTQYF. The entire variable domain, with the rest obtained from reference TRBV7-9 and TRBJ2-3, is as follows: DTGVSQNPRHKITKRGQNVTFRCDPISEHNRLYWYRQTLGQGPEFLTYFQNEAQLEKSRLLSDRFSAERPKGSFSTLEIQRTEQGDSAMYLCASSRTPGASDTQYFGPGTRLTVL.